The 5 T cell receptor beta chains in this list originate from one sample, sequenced in a study of blood T cell repertoires in COVID-19 (dated by TCRdb to between 2020 and 2021). Libraries were built with the immunoSEQ multiplex PCR assay. In its TCRdb copy, this immuneACCESS table keeps in-frame sequences only and misses some clones. Where compared with another copy, unresolved V genes explain less than half of these, and the others have no known cause. The sample has hundreds of thousands of clones on record, roughly 89% of them singletons. The top ten hold 6% to 6.5% of the sample. The source material was PBMCs or T cells enriched from blood (not recorded which). All receptors come from a middle-aged woman who had recovered from COVID-19.

This clone was detected a few times. The chain carries TRBV3-1 (or the pseudogene TRBV3-2) and TRBJ2-7; no reliable D call. The CDR3 contains 13 residues. The V gene lost 0 bases and the J gene lost 6 bases, with 9 bases spanning the gap. Germline lookup yields CDR1 LGHDT and CDR2 YNNKEL (reference sequence). This chain's CDR3 is CASSQEFAREQYF. The CDR3 nucleotides read TGTGCCAGCAGCCAAGAATTCGCGCGCGAGCAGTACTTC.

The rearrangement joins TRBV19 to TRBJ2-1; 7 positions match TRBD2. The trim removed 5 bases at V and 9 bases at J, leaving 10 bases unmatched. This CDR3 contains 14 residues. Germline V lookup: CDR1 LNHDA, CDR2 SQIVND (reference sequence). The DNA of the CDR3 is TGTGCCAGTAGTGAAACGGGAGGCGGGCTTGAGCAGTTCTTC. This gives the protein CASSETGGGLEQFF. Full variable domain (remainder filled in from reference TRBV19 and TRBJ2-1): DGGITQSPKYLFRKEGQNVTLSCEQNLNHDAMYWYRQDPGQGLRLIYYSQIVNDFQKGDIAEGYSVSREKKESFPLTVTSAQKNPTAFYLCASSETGGGLEQFFGPGTRLTVL.

This clone came up many times. The chain couples TRBV7-9 to TRBJ2-7, with 8 bases aligning to TRBD2. CDR1 is SEHNR, CDR2 FQNEAQ, per germline (reference sequence). CDR3 size: 16 residues. Trimming cost V 0 bases and J 6 bases; bases outside gene matches: 10. Here the CDR3 reads CASSLAASGRSGEQYF. DNA for the CDR3: TGTGCCAGCAGCTTAGCGGCTAGCGGGCGGTCAGGCGAGCAGTACTTC.

The chain recombines TRBV30 with TRBJ1-5; 8 nucleotides align to TRBD1. The ends lost 5 bases at V and 11 bases at J; junction bases unmatched: 14. The germline gives CDR1 GTSNPN, CDR2 SVGIG (reference sequence). The CDR3 sequence is 14 residues long. As DNA, the CDR3 is TGTGCCTGGGGATTTGGGACAGGAGATACGGCCCAGCATTTT. Protein: CAWGFGTGDTAQHF.

This chain joins TRBV6-2 or TRBV6-3 and TRBJ2-7, with TRBD2 identical over 11 bases. V shed 5 bases and J 4 bases; nucleotides not matched to a gene: 7. CDR1 is MNHEY, CDR2 SVGEGT, per germline. The CDR3 has 15 residues. The CDR3 protein is CASSSYLAGGYEQYF. Here the CDR3 DNA reads TGTGCCAGCAGTAGCTACTTAGCGGGAGGGTACGAGCAGTACTTC.